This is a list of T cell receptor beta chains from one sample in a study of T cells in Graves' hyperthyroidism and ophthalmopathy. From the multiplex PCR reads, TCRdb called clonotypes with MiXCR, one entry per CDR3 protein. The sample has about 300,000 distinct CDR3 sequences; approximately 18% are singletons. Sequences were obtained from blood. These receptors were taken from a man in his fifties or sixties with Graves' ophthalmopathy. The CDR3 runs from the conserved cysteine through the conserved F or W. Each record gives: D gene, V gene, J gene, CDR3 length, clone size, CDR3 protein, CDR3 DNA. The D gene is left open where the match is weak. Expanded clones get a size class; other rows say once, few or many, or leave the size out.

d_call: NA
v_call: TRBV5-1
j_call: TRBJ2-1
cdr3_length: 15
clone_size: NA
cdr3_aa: CASSSIPGSPGEQFF
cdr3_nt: TGCGCCAGCAGCTCAATTCCCGGGTCGCCGGGTGAGCAGTTCTTC

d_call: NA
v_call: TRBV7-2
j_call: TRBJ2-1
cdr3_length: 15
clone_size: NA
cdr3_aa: CASSLYGGLGNEQFF
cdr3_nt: TGTGCCAGCAGCTTATATGGCGGCTTAGGCAATGAGCAGTTCTTC

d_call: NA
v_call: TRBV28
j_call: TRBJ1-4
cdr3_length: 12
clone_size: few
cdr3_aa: CASSKVAEKLFF
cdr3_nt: TGTGCCAGCAGTAAGGTGGCCGAAAAACTGTTTTTT

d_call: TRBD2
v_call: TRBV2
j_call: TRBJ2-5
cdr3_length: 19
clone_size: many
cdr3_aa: CASIDEPGLAGGGRETQYF
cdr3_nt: TGTGCCAGCATTGATGAGCCGGGACTAGCGGGAGGGGGCCGAGAGACCCAGTACTTC

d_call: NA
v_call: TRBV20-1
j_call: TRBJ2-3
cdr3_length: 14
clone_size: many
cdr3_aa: CSARRSASTDTQYF
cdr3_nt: TGCAGTGCTAGAAGATCAGCTAGCACAGATACGCAGTATTTT

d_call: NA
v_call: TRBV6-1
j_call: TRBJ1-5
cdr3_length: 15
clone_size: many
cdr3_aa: CASTPLQGGNQPQHF
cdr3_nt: TGTGCCAGCACTCCACTTCAAGGGGGCAATCAGCCCCAGCATTTT

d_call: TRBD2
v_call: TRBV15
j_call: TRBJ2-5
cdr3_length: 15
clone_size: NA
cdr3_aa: CATSSDPGLQETQYF
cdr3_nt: TGTGCCACCAGCAGCGATCCGGGACTACAAGAGACCCAGTACTTC

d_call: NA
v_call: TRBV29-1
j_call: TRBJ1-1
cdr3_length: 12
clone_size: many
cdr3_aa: CSVARGNTEAFF
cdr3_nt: TGCAGCGTGGCTCGCGGGAACACTGAAGCTTTCTTT

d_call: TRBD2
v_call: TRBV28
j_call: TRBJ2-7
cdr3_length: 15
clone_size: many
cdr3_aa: CASSPGLAGVREQYF
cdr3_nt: TGTGCCAGCAGCCCGGGACTAGCGGGAGTTCGCGAGCAGTACTTC

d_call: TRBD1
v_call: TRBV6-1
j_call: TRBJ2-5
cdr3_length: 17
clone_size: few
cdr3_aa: CASKRMTGALYQETQYF
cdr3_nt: TGTGCCAGCAAGCGGATGACAGGGGCCTTGTACCAAGAGACCCAGTACTTC

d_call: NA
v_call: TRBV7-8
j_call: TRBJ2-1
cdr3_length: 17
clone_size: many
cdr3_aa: CASSSSGRSGSYNEQFF
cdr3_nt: TGTGCCAGCAGCTCTAGTGGGCGATCGGGAAGCTACAATGAGCAGTTCTTC

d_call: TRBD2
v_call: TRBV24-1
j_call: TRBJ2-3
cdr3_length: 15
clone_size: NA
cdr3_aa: CATSDTGGRTDTQYF
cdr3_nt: TGTGCCACCAGTGATACGGGGGGGCGCACAGATACGCAGTATTTT

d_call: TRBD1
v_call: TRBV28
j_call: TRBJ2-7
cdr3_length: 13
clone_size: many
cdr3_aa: CASRWDRDYEQYF
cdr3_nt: TGTGCCAGCAGGTGGGACAGAGATTACGAGCAGTACTTC

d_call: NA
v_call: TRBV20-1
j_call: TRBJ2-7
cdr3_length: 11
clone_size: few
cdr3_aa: CSALVNYEQYF
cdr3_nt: TGCAGTGCCCTAGTAAACTACGAGCAGTACTTC

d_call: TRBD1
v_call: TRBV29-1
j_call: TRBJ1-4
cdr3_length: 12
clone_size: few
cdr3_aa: CSAGQLDEKLFF
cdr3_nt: TGCAGCGCGGGACAGTTGGATGAAAAACTGTTTTTT

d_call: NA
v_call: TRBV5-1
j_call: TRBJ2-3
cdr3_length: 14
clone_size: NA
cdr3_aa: CASSLMATRDTQYF
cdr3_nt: TGCGCCAGCAGCTTGATGGCCACCCGAGATACGCAGTATTTT